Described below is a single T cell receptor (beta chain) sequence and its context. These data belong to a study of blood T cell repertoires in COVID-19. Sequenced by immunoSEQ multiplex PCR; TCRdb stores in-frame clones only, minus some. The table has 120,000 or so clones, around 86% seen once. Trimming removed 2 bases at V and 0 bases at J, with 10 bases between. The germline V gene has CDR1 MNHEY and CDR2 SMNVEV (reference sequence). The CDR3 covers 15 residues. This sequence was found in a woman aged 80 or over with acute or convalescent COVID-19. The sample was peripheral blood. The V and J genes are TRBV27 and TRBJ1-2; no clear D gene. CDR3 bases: TGTGCCAGCAGTTTAACTCCACTCACTAACTATGGCTACACCTTC. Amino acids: CASSLTPLTNYGYTF.